This T cell receptor (beta chain) was profiled in a study of identical twins. Study conclusions and caveats: Invariant cells of the MAIT and iNKT types might have partly distorted the zero-insertion analyses.

Germline V gene sequence: CDR1 SEHNR, CDR2 FQNEAQ (reference sequence). The V and J ends lost 0 bases and 1 base respectively, with 9 bases between them. This CDR3 has 15 amino acids. TCRdb ran MiXCR on the 5' RACE reads and lists one entry per CDR3 protein. The sample contains 400,000 to 500,000 distinct CDR3 sequences, roughly 18% of which appear only once. The sample holds many counts of this clonotype. Its cognate antigen is unknown. V and J are TRBV7-9 and TRBJ1-1; D may be TRBD1 (6 bases). The receptor's source is a man aged 50 to 59 in good health. The sample was naive T cells sorted from blood. The CDR3, as DNA: TGTGCCAGCAGCTTAGCCGGGACACCGAACACTGAAGCTTTCTTT. Translating it yields CASSLAGTPNTEAFF.